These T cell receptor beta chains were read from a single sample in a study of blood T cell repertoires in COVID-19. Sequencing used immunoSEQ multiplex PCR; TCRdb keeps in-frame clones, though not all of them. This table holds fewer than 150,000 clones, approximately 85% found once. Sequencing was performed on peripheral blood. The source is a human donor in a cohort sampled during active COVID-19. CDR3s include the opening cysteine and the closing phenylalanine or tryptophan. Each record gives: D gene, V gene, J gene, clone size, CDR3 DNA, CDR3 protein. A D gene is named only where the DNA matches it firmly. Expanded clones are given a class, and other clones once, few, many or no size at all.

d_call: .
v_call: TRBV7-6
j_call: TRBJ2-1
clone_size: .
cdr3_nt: TGTGCCAGCAGCCCGAGCGGAAACAATGAGCAGTTCTTC
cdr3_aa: CASSPSGNNEQFF

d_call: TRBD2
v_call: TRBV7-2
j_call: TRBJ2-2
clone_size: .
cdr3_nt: TGTGCCAGCAGCCTATCTAGCGGGAGCGGGACCGGGGAGCTGTTTTTT
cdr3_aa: CASSLSSGSGTGELFF

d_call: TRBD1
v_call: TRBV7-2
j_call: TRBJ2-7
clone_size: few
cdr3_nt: TGTGCCAGCAGCACCAGATCCACAGGGGGGCGGTACGAGCAGTACTTC
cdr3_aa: CASSTRSTGGRYEQYF

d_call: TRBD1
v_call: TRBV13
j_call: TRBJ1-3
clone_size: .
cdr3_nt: TGTGCCAGCAGCTTGACAGGGCCCGGGAACACCATATATTTT
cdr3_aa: CASSLTGPGNTIYF

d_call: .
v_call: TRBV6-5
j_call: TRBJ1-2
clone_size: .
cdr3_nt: TGTGCCAGCAGCAAAGCACGGGGGGTCTACGGCTACACCTTC
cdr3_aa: CASSKARGVYGYTF

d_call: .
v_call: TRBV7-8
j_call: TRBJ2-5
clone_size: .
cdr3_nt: TGTGCCAGCAGCAACTCGGGACTGCAAGAGACCCAGTACTTC
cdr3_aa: CASSNSGLQETQYF

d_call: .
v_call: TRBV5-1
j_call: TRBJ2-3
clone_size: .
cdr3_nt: TGCGCCAGCAGCTGGAGTACAGATACGCAGTATTTT
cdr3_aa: CASSWSTDTQYF

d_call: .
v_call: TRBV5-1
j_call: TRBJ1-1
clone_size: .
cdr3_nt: TGCGCCAGCAGCTTGCCGGGCACTGAAGCTTTCTTT
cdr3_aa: CASSLPGTEAFF

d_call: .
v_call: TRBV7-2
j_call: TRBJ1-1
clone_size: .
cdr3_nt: TGTGCCAGCAGCCGGGAAACCATGAACACTGAAGCTTTCTTT
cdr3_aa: CASSRETMNTEAFF

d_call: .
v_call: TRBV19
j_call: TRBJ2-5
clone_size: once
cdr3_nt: TGTGCCAGTAGGACCGGAGGGACGGCCCAAGAGACCCAGTACTTC
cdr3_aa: CASRTGGTAQETQYF

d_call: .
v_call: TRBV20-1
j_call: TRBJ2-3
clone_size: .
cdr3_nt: TGCAGTGCTAGGGGCGGGGATACGCAGTATTTT
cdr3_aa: CSARGGDTQYF

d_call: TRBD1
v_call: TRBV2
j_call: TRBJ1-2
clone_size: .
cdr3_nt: TGTGCCAGCAGTGGAGTCAGGGGGGTACTAAGTGGCTACACCTTC
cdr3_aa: CASSGVRGVLSGYTF

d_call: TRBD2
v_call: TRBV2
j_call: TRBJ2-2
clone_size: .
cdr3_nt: TGTGCCAGCGGGGGACTAGCGGGAGTCGGAACCGGGGAGCTGTTTTTT
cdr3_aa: CASGGLAGVGTGELFF

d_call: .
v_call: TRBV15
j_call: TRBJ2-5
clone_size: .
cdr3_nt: TGTGCCACCAGCAGAGATTTTGACAGGTCCTTGTACCAAGAGACCCAGTACTTC
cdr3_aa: CATSRDFDRSLYQETQYF

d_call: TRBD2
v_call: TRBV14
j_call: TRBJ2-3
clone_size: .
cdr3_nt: TGTGCCAGCAGCCCTCTAGCGGGGGGTACCGGGTATACGCAGTATTTT
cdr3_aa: CASSPLAGGTGYTQYF

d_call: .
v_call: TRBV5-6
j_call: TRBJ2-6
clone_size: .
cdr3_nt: TGTGCCAGCAGCTTGGTGCAAAAGTCCCGTTCGGCTGGGGCCAACGTCCTGACTTTC
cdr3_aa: CASSLVQKSRSAGANVLTF

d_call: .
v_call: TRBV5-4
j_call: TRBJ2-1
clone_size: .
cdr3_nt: TGTGCCAGCAGCTCCGAAGGGGTGGGGGGCTACAATGAGCAGTTCTTC
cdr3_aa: CASSSEGVGGYNEQFF

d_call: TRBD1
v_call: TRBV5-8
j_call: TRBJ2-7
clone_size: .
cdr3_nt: TGTGCCAGCAGCTTGGATACAGGGGGCTACGAGCAGTACTTC
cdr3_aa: CASSLDTGGYEQYF

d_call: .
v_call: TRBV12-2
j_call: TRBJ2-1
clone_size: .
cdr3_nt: TGTGCAAGTCGCTTAGCCCAGGGCAGGGGGAATTGGAATGAGCAGTTCTTC
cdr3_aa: CASRLAQGRGNWNEQFF